A selection of T cell receptor beta chains follows, all from one sample in a study of cytomegalovirus exposure and HLA in healthy donors. Sequencing was performed with immunoSEQ multiplex PCR; in TCRdb, only in-frame clones are kept and a portion is missing. The table lists 200,000 to 300,000 clones, 82% of them singletons. The specimen was PBMCs. These receptors originate from a woman aged 35 to 49 in good health and CMV-seropositive. Both conserved end residues are part of each CDR3. Fields, in order: clone size, J gene, D gene, V gene, CDR3 protein, CDR3 DNA. The D gene is left open where the match is weak. Rows give clone size only sometimes, using once, few, many, or a class for an expanded clone.

>NA|TRBJ1-1|TRBD1|TRBV4-3
CASSQDYNRGSAEAFF
TGCGCCAGCAGCCAAGATTACAACAGGGGATCGGCGGAAGCTTTCTTT
>NA|TRBJ1-6|NA|TRBV4-2
CASSQGSGRSPLHF
TGTGCCAGCAGCCAAGGATCAGGCCGCTCACCCCTCCACTTT
>NA|TRBJ1-3|TRBD1|TRBV7-9
CSSIPGGSSGNTIYF
TGTTCCAGCATCCCAGGGGGTTCCTCTGGAAACACCATATATTTT
>NA|TRBJ1-1|NA|TRBV4-1
CASSQDPQGNTEAFF
TGCGCCAGCAGCCAAGATCCGCAGGGGAACACTGAAGCTTTCTTT
>few|TRBJ2-7|NA|TRBV14
CASRPRDIVEQYF
TGTGCCAGCAGACCCCGGGACATCGTCGAGCAGTACTTC
>NA|TRBJ2-1|NA|TRBV6-5
CASRVISSYNEQFF
TGTGCCAGCAGAGTAATCAGCTCCTACAATGAGCAGTTCTTC
>NA|TRBJ1-6|NA|TRBV25-1
CASVQTAYNSPLHF
TGTGCCAGCGTCCAGACAGCCTATAATTCACCCCTCCACTTT
>NA|TRBJ2-3|TRBD2|TRBV4-1
CASSQLAGGQDTQYF
TGCGCCAGCAGCCAACTAGCGGGGGGACAAGATACGCAGTATTTT
>NA|TRBJ2-6|NA|TRBV27
CASSPQGAGANVLTF
TGTGCCAGCAGTCCTCAGGGTGCTGGGGCCAACGTCCTGACTTTC
>once|TRBJ1-2|NA|TRBV4-1
CASSQDTAGIDGYTF
TGCGCCAGCAGCCAAGATACTGCAGGGATCGATGGCTACACCTTC
>NA|TRBJ2-1|TRBD2|TRBV29-1
CSVAWASGSYNEQFF
TGCAGCGTTGCTTGGGCTAGCGGGAGCTACAATGAGCAGTTCTTC
>NA|TRBJ2-1|NA|TRBV2
CASRSRDNRAYNEQFF
TGTGCCAGCAGATCTCGGGACAATCGAGCCTACAATGAGCAGTTCTTC
>NA|TRBJ2-1|TRBD2|TRBV4-3
CASSQDSILGLAGGNEQFF
TGCGCCAGCAGCCAAGATTCTATTCTGGGGCTAGCGGGAGGCAATGAGCAGTTCTTC
>NA|TRBJ2-3|NA|TRBV30
CAWGWGTGTATDTQYF
TGTGCCTGGGGATGGGGTACGGGGACTGCCACAGATACGCAGTATTTT
>NA|TRBJ2-5|NA|TRBV27
CASSLRLSRQETQYF
TGTGCCAGCAGTTTGCGCCTGAGCAGACAGGAGACCCAGTACTTC
>few|TRBJ2-7|NA|TRBV27
CASSDWSTSSYEQYF
TGTGCCAGCAGTGACTGGAGCACAAGCTCCTACGAGCAGTACTTC